The next 17 T cell receptor beta chains were all read from a single sample in a study of cytomegalovirus exposure and HLA in healthy donors. PCR employed 60 Vbeta and 13 Jbeta primers. Measured with immunoSEQ multiplex PCR; TCRdb has only the in-frame clones, and not every one. The sample carries around 280,000 clones, roughly 90% recorded once. The source material was PBMCs. All receptors derive from a woman aged 18-29 years in good health and CMV-seronegative.

The CDR3 loop reads CASGSGTGWYPNTEAFF. The CDR3 DNA reads TGTGCCAGTGGTTCCGGGACAGGGTGGTACCCGAACACTGAAGCTTTCTTT. The rearrangement uses TRBV19 and TRBJ1-1; 9 bases align to TRBD1. Per the germline V gene, CDR1 is LNHDA and CDR2 is SQIVND (reference sequence). V lost 8 bases, J lost 1 base, and 14 bases stayed unmatched. The CDR3 extends over 17 amino acids.

A remark on this clone: One end of the junction fails to match germline, which may point to a read error. The V and J genes are TRBV6-1 and TRBJ1-5, with 7 bases lining up with TRBD1. This CDR3 is built from 14 residues. Germline CDR1 and CDR2: MNHNS and SASEGT. This CDR3 is CASSDERGPQPRHF. CDR3 coding DNA: TGTGCCAGCAGTGACGAGAGGGGGCCTCAGCCCCGGCATTTT.

V is TRBV13 and J is TRBJ2-1; TRBD2 matches 9 bases. Trimming removed 5 bases from V and 7 bases from J; junction bases left unmatched: 6. The CDR3 extends over 14 amino acids. Germline values: CDR1 PRHDT, CDR2 FYEKMQ (reference sequence). The DNA of the CDR3 is TGTGCCAGCAGCCGGCCTACTAGCGGGAATGAGCAGTTCTTC. Its translation is CASSRPTSGNEQFF.

The gene calls are TRBV14 and TRBJ2-1; TRBD2 agrees at 13 bases. CDR3 length equals 17 residues. CDR1 and CDR2 (germline): SGHDN, FVKESK. V lost 3 bases and J lost 5; bases outside the gene matches: 7. CDR3 sequence reads: CASSHTSGGALDNEQFF. The CDR3 coding sequence is TGTGCCAGCAGCCACACTAGCGGGGGGGCCTTAGACAATGAGCAGTTCTTC.

This clone came up once. The V call is TRBV7-9, the J call TRBJ2-3, with D maybe TRBD2 (6 bases). V dropped 5 bases and J dropped 0 bases, with 12 bases sitting between them. Germline CDR1 and CDR2: SEHNR and FQNEAQ (reference sequence). There are 15 residues in the CDR3. CDR3 protein: CASSRRGTSTDTQYF. The CDR3 DNA reads TGTGCCAGCAGCCGGCGAGGGACTAGCACAGATACGCAGTATTTT.

The J gene is TRBJ2-7, the V gene TRBV13; 11 bases are a match to TRBD2. The CDR3 has 15 residues. Trimming at V came to 2 bases and at J to 7 bases, leaving 7 bases not matched to a gene. Per the germline V gene, CDR1 is PRHDT and CDR2 is FYEKMQ (reference sequence). The CDR3 loop is CASSLLSGGAEEQYF. In DNA, the CDR3 is TGTGCCAGCAGCTTACTTAGCGGGGGGGCCGAAGAGCAGTACTTC.

The chain is built from TRBV5-1 and TRBJ2-5; 10 bases fit TRBD2. With V trimmed by 4 bases and J by 7 bases, 13 bases remained unmatched. This CDR3 is built from 16 residues. Germline CDR1 reads SGHRS; CDR2 reads YFSETQ. CDR3 nucleotides: TGCGCCAGCAGCGCCAGTTCAGCGGGGGGGCCGGGGACCCAGTACTTC. Translated, it gives CASSASSAGGPGTQYF.

This chain links TRBV7-3 with TRBJ2-1, with D perhaps matching TRBD2 (5 bases). Germline V CDR1 and CDR2: SGHTA, FQGTGA. The CDR3 is made up of 13 amino acids. V lost 5 bases to trimming and J lost 7 bases, with 12 bases between them. The CDR3 is CASSAGPPNEQFF. In DNA, the CDR3 is TGTGCCAGCAGCGCGGGTCCCCCGAATGAGCAGTTCTTC. Based on the CDR3 plus reference TRBV7-3 and TRBJ2-1, the full variable domain is GAGVSQTPSNKVTEKGKYVELRCDPISGHTALYWYRQSLGQGPEFLIYFQGTGAADDSGLPNDRFFAVRPEGSVSTLKIQRTERGDSAVYLCASSAGPPNEQFFGPGTRLTVL.

The chain combines TRBV5-1 with TRBJ2-5; 13 bases agree with TRBD2. J was trimmed by 1 base and V by 3 bases; bases with no gene match: 3. Per germline, CDR1 SGHRS and CDR2 YFSETQ. The CDR3 extends over 16 amino acids. For the CDR3, the DNA is TGCGCCAGCAGCTGGGGACTAGCGGGGCCCCAAGAGACCCAGTACTTC. It encodes CASSWGLAGPQETQYF.

The chain has TRBV5-1 and TRBJ1-3, with TRBD1 identical over 12 bases. Per the germline V gene, CDR1 is SGHRS and CDR2 is YFSETQ. The CDR3 totals 16 residues. J was trimmed by 7 bases and V by 1 base; bases with no gene match: 6. CDR3 sequence: CASSLSVGQGANTIYF. The CDR3 coding sequence is TGCGCCAGCAGCTTGAGCGTGGGACAGGGGGCCAACACCATATATTTT.

This sequence joins TRBV5-8 and TRBJ2-5; the match to TRBD1 covers 10 bases. Germline CDR1 SGHTS, CDR2 YDEGEE. Trimming at V came to 0 bases and at J to 1 base, leaving 6 bases not matched to a gene. The CDR3 loop spans 17 amino acids. CDR3 bases: TGTGCCAGCAGCTTGGACGGGACAGGGGCGATCCAAGAGACCCAGTACTTC. Translating it yields CASSLDGTGAIQETQYF.

The chain links TRBV2 to TRBJ1-4, with 9 bases fitting TRBD1. Germline values: CDR1 SNHLY, CDR2 FYNNEI. V lost 3 bases to trimming and J lost 5 bases; unmatched junction nucleotides: 4. The CDR3 is made up of 15 amino acids. The CDR3 protein is CASSEGQGINEKLFF. The CDR3 bases are TGTGCCAGCAGTGAGGGACAGGGCATAAATGAAAAACTGTTTTTT.

The chain couples TRBV4-1 to TRBJ1-1, with D unresolved. V lost 3 bases and J lost 1, with 12 bases in between. The CDR3 covers 15 residues. Germline V gene lookup returns CDR1 MGHRA and CDR2 YSYEKL. The CDR3, as DNA: TGCGCCAGCAGCCACCGCGGACTGAGGAACACTGAAGCTTTCTTT. This sequence encodes CASSHRGLRNTEAFF.

The V gene is TRBV2, the J gene TRBJ2-2; the D is unclear. The length of the CDR3 is 13 residues. Germline V gene lookup returns CDR1 SNHLY and CDR2 FYNNEI. Trimming cost V 5 bases and J 4 bases, with 8 bases left between them. CDR3 sequence reads: CASSSPRTGELFF. CDR3 DNA sequence: TGTGCCAGCAGTTCCCCCCGCACCGGGGAGCTGTTTTTT. The full variable domain, rest sourced from reference TRBV2 and TRBJ2-2, is EPEVTQTPSHQVTQMGQEVILRCVPISNHLYFYWYRQILGQKVEFLVSFYNNEISEKSEIFDDQFSVERPDGSNFTLKIRSTKLEDSAMYFCASSSPRTGELFFGEGSRLTVL.

Worth noting for this clone: This sample also contains other DNA sequences that code for the same CDR3. DNA for the CDR3: TGTGCCATCAGTGCCGCGACAGACAGTTCGCCCCTCCACTTT. Protein sequence: CAISAATDSSPLHF. V gene TRBV10-3 combines with J gene TRBJ1-6; possible D gene TRBD1, 5 bases. V lost 4 bases to trimming and J lost 13 bases, with 17 bases between them. The CDR3 extends over 14 amino acids. Germline loops: CDR1 ENHRY, CDR2 SYGVKD.

This chain connects TRBV9 to TRBJ2-1; D is unresolved. Germline V gene lookup returns CDR1 SGDLS and CDR2 YYNGEE. The V end lost 3 bases, the J end lost 4 bases, and 14 bases lay between the germline ends. The CDR3 is 15 amino acids. The CDR3 here is CASSGGHTKYNEQFF. CDR3 nucleotides: TGTGCCAGCAGCGGCGGCCACACCAAATACAATGAGCAGTTCTTC.

V and J are TRBV29-1 and TRBJ2-1; 7 positions match TRBD1. Trimming removed 5 bases from V and 0 bases from J; junction bases left unmatched: 7. Germline CDR1 SQVTM, CDR2 ANQGSEA. The CDR3 runs 15 residues. CDR3 loop: CSVLGDSSSYNEQFF. CDR3 bases: TGCAGCGTTTTGGGGGACAGCAGCTCCTACAATGAGCAGTTCTTC.